The 7 T cell receptor beta chains listed next were all sequenced from one sample in a study of blood T cells in healthy people across ages. PCR was performed a second time for roughly 7 to 11 cycles using a sample-barcoded 5' primer and a J-beta primer mix. TCRdb reprocessed the 5' RACE reads via MiXCR and lists one record per CDR3 protein. The table lists 600,000 to 900,000 distinct CDR3 sequences, 25% to 30% of them singletons, with 3% in the top ten. This same sample was also part of a study on T cells of mothers and their children.

Sequencing was done on a sample of blood. These receptors were obtained from a boy aged 5-17 years in good health.

This clonotype was detected only a few times. The chain links TRBV4-2 to TRBJ1-3, with D perhaps matching TRBD1 (5 bases). The CDR3 runs to 17 residues. CDR1 is LGHNA, CDR2 YNFKEQ, per germline. V was shortened by 0 bases and J by 0 bases, with 12 bases between the two germline ends. DNA for the CDR3: TGTGCCAGCAGCCAAGATCTGGGGCGGCACTCTGGAAACACCATATATTTT. Encoded protein: CASSQDLGRHSGNTIYF.

This rearrangement joins TRBV20-1 to TRBJ2-7, with 13 bases matching TRBD2. The CDR3 length is 15 residues. Germline lookup yields CDR1 DFQATT and CDR2 SNEGSKA (reference sequence). The V gene end was trimmed by 5 bases and the J gene end by 7 bases; junction bases not matched to a gene: 11. The CDR3 loop is CSALKGGTSGEEQYF. CDR3 in DNA: TGCAGTGCTTTAAAGGGGGGGACTAGCGGGGAAGAGCAGTACTTC.

This chain links TRBV4-2 with TRBJ1-6; D remains unclear. Germline CDR1 LGHNA, CDR2 YNFKEQ. The CDR3 loop spans 15 amino acids. Deletions cut 0 bases from V and 7 bases from J, with 10 bases between. CDR3 nucleotide sequence: TGTGCCAGCAGCCAAGATCCGGGTCCAAATTCACCCCTCCACTTT. Its translation: CASSQDPGPNSPLHF.

The genes are TRBV7-2 and TRBJ2-1; D is possibly TRBD2 (6 bases). Germline values: CDR1 SGHTA, CDR2 FQGNSA. There are 14 residues in the CDR3. The V end lost 2 bases, the J end lost 6 bases, and 11 bases lay between the germline ends. DNA of the CDR3: TGTGCCAGCAGCTTAACCGGGAGTTCCAATGAGCAGTTCTTC. This translates into CASSLTGSSNEQFF. Together with reference TRBV7-2 and TRBJ2-1, the CDR3 gives the full variable domain: GAGVSQSPSNKVTEKGKDVELRCDPISGHTALYWYRQSLGQGLEFLIYFQGNSAPDKSGLPSDRFSAERTGGSVSTLTIQRTQQEDSAVYLCASSLTGSSNEQFFGPGTRLTVL.

This clonotype was counted a few times. The V and J genes are TRBV7-3 and TRBJ2-3, with 7 bases that match TRBD1. The CDR3 is made up of 14 amino acids. The V and J ends lost 6 bases and 2 bases, in that order; junction bases with no gene match: 5. Germline values: CDR1 SGHTA, CDR2 FQGTGA. CDR3 nucleotides: TGTGCCAGCAGTCGAAGGGGGCTCACAGATACGCAGTATTTT. This translates into CASSRRGLTDTQYF.

This clonotype was detected ten times or more. The chain employs TRBV27 and TRBJ2-7; 9 nucleotides align to TRBD1. The CDR3 has 13 amino acids. In germline, CDR1 is MNHEY, CDR2 SMNVEV (reference sequence). V lost 5 bases, J lost 4 bases, and 3 bases stayed unmatched. As DNA, the CDR3 is TGTGCCAGCAGTGTCGGGACAGGGTACGAGCAGTACTTC. As protein: CASSVGTGYEQYF.

V usage is TRBV12-3 or TRBV12-4 and J usage is TRBJ1-2; D possibly corresponds to TRBD1 (6 bases). Trimming pared 7 bases from V and 3 bases from J, leaving 12 bases between. The CDR3 spans 13 residues. Here the CDR3 DNA reads TGTGCCAGCAATGGGGGGGCGTACTATGGCTACACCTTC. This gives the protein CASNGGAYYGYTF.